This paragraph reports one T cell receptor beta chain. The antigen remains undetermined. Primers included in the PCR were 60 Vbeta and 13 Jbeta primers. The data were produced by immunoSEQ multiplex PCR, yet TCRdb's version contains in-frame clones alone and is incomplete. The table has about 130,000 clones, roughly 78% seen once. The V and J ends lost 10 bases and 2 bases respectively, with 15 bases between them. The V gene's germline CDR1 is MNHNS and CDR2 SASEGT. The CDR3 has 13 amino acids. The entry originates in a study of cytomegalovirus exposure and HLA in healthy donors. Across the study: Of all 400 or so donors who were genotyped, 70% to 85% belonged to the Caucasian-associated ancestry cluster. Findings and limits, study-wide: For most TCR beta V segments, an earlier analysis put the productive rate at about 90% or about 30% of the time.

This receptor was obtained from a man aged 30-40 years in good health and CMV-seropositive. V gene TRBV6-1 combines with J gene TRBJ2-7; maybe TRBD2 (6 bases). The sequenced sample consisted of PBMCs. The CDR3 loop reads CAIVKWEAYEQYF. Written as DNA, the CDR3 is TGTGCCATCGTCAAGTGGGAGGCCTACGAGCAGTACTTC.